The 17 T cell receptor beta chains given below trace back to one sample, sequenced in a study of chemoradiotherapy in HPV16-positive cancers. Clones were sequenced by immunoSEQ multiplex PCR, and TCRdb holds only the in-frame ones, with some missing. The table shows roughly 40,000 clones, with roughly three quarters occurring only once. The material was blood, obtained from a patient who underwent chemoradiotherapy. Receptors were obtained from a human donor with HPV-associated anogenital cancer.

The rearrangement links TRBV29-1 to TRBJ1-5, with 8 bases aligning to TRBD1. Trimming removed 4 bases from V and 2 bases from J; junction bases left unmatched: 1. The CDR3 covers 13 residues. The germline V gene has CDR1 SQVTM and CDR2 ANQGSEA. DNA for the CDR3: TGCAGCGTTGCAGGGGGCGGCAATCAGCCCCAGCATTTT. This gives the protein CSVAGGGNQPQHF.

In nucleotides, the CDR3 is TGCGCCAGCAGCTTTGGGGAGGGGAACACTGAAGCTTTCTTT. Protein: CASSFGEGNTEAFF. This chain links TRBV5-1 with TRBJ1-1; no firm D call. The V gene lost 2 bases and the J gene lost 1 base, with 9 bases spanning the gap. The CDR3 length is 14 residues. Germline CDR1 and CDR2: SGHRS and YFSETQ.

CDR3 in DNA: TGCGCCAGCAGCTCTTCACAGGGAACTAATGAAAAACTGTTTTTT. It encodes CASSSSQGTNEKLFF. This chain uses TRBV4-3 with TRBJ1-4; TRBD1 is a possible D gene (6 bases). CDR3 length equals 15 residues. The germline V gene has CDR1 LGHNA and CDR2 YSLEER. The V end was cut by 5 bases, the J end by 1 base, with 11 bases between.

This sequence joins TRBV6-5 and TRBJ2-2, with 10 bases aligning to TRBD1. V lost 2 bases to trimming and J lost 5 bases; unmatched junction nucleotides: 5. This CDR3 is built from 16 residues. Germline values: CDR1 MNHEY, CDR2 SVGAGI. For the CDR3, the DNA is TGTGCCAGCAGTTACCTAAGGACAGGGGGTACCGGGGAGCTGTTTTTT. Its translation is CASSYLRTGGTGELFF.

Remarks on this clone: Additional DNA sequences in this sample encode the identical CDR3. The gene calls are TRBV2 and TRBJ2-7; TRBD2 matches 12 bases. This CDR3 contains 14 residues. Trimming took 8 bases from V and 4 from J; bases not matched to a gene: 6. Germline V gene sequence: CDR1 SNHLY, CDR2 FYNNEI. In DNA form, the CDR3 reads TGTGCCAGCCGTCCGGGACTAGCGGGTTACGAGCAGTACTTC. Encoded protein: CASRPGLAGYEQYF.

The CDR3 DNA is TGCGCCAGCCAGGCCCGCAGGGAGCAGTTCTTC. Its translation: CASQARREQFF. This chain connects TRBV10-2 to TRBJ2-1, with no clear D. The V gene lost 8 bases and the J gene lost 10 bases, with 12 bases spanning the gap. The CDR3 loop spans 11 amino acids. CDR1 and CDR2 (germline): WSHSY, SAAADI.

This chain connects TRBV7-2 to TRBJ1-3; 7 nucleotides agree with TRBD1. J was trimmed by 2 bases and V by 5 bases; bases with no gene match: 6. The germline gives CDR1 SGHTA, CDR2 FQGNSA. The CDR3 is made up of 15 amino acids. The CDR3 loop is CASSPRGVAGNTIYF. The CDR3 region has the DNA TGTGCCAGCAGCCCCAGGGGGGTGGCTGGAAACACCATATATTTT.

This chain links TRBV11-3 with TRBJ1-1; tentatively, D is TRBD1 (6 bases). Trimming pared 1 base from V and 6 bases from J, leaving 9 bases between. The CDR3 is 13 amino acids. Per the germline V gene, CDR1 is SGHNT and CDR2 is YENEEA. The DNA for the CDR3 is TGTGCCAGCAGCTTAGTACAGGGCTCTGAAGCTTTCTTT. This translates into CASSLVQGSEAFF.

The V call is TRBV11-3, the J call TRBJ1-2; D not resolved. The V and J ends lost 1 base and 8 bases respectively, with 8 bases between them. This CDR3 comprises 12 residues. Germline V CDR1 and CDR2: SGHNT, YENEEA. CDR3 nucleotides: TGTGCCAGCAGCTTAGGAGGTAGCGGCTACACCTTC. This encodes CASSLGGSGYTF.

J is TRBJ1-4 and V is TRBV18; 8 nucleotides agree with TRBD1. CDR1 is KGHSH, CDR2 LQKENI, per germline. V dropped 2 bases and J dropped 12; count of bases not matched to a gene: 8. This CDR3 spans 14 amino acids. The CDR3 spells CASSPRTGSWELFF. In nucleotides, the CDR3 is TGTGCCAGCTCACCAAGGACAGGGTCTTGGGAACTGTTTTTT.

CDR3 protein: CASSSPGRGSYNEQFF. In nucleotides, the CDR3 is TGTGCCAGCAGTTCCCCAGGGAGGGGTTCCTACAATGAGCAGTTCTTC. This chain connects TRBV6-5 to TRBJ2-1, with 7 bases identical to TRBD2. The V gene's germline CDR1 is MNHEY and CDR2 SVGAGI. The CDR3 is made up of 16 amino acids. Losses at the gene ends were 4 bases for V and 1 base for J; bases not matched to a gene: 7.

This chain joins TRBV12-5 and TRBJ2-5; D remains unclear. The CDR3 has 12 residues. Trimming removed 0 bases from V and 5 bases from J, with 4 bases in between. The germline V gene encodes CDR1 LGHNT and CDR2 FRNRAP. The CDR3 bases are TGTGCTAGTGGTTTGGTCCCCGAGACCCAGTACTTC. Translation: CASGLVPETQYF.

In its sample, this clone was seen once. The V and J genes are TRBV2 and TRBJ1-5; 7 bases fit TRBD1. This CDR3 region has 13 residues. V lost 4 bases, J lost 6 bases, and 3 bases stayed unmatched. Per the germline V gene, CDR1 is SNHLY and CDR2 is FYNNEI. CDR3 nucleotides: TGTGCCAGCAGTGGGACAGGCGGTCAGCCCCAGCATTTT. Translated: CASSGTGGQPQHF. The variable domain in full, completed from reference TRBV2 and TRBJ1-5, reads EPEVTQTPSHQVTQMGQEVILRCVPISNHLYFYWYRQILGQKVEFLVSFYNNEISEKSEIFDDQFSVERPDGSNFTLKIRSTKLEDSAMYFCASSGTGGQPQHFGDGTRLSIL.

The chain carries TRBV5-8 and TRBJ2-1; TRBD1 matches 9 bases. The ends lost 1 base at V and 4 bases at J; junction bases unmatched: 3. The CDR3 runs 15 residues. Germline V gene data show CDR1 as SGHTS and CDR2 as YDEGEE. CDR3 bases: TGTGCCAGCAGCTTGTATGGGACAGGGTACAATGAGCAGTTCTTC. Its protein is CASSLYGTGYNEQFF.

The chain couples TRBV5-1 to TRBJ1-2, with 7 bases lining up with TRBD1. CDR3 length equals 15 residues. The ends lost 1 base at V and 8 bases at J; junction bases unmatched: 11. Germline V gene lookup returns CDR1 SGHRS and CDR2 YFSETQ. Written as DNA, the CDR3 is TGCGCCAGCAGCTTGTCCGTGACAGGGAAGCGGGGCTACACCTTC. The encoded protein is CASSLSVTGKRGYTF.

The chain combines TRBV7-7 with TRBJ2-1; 7 bases match TRBD1. In germline, CDR1 is SSHAT, CDR2 FNYEAQ (reference sequence). Germline trimming cut 5 bases from V and 3 bases from J; bases unmatched to any gene: 10. The CDR3 runs 16 residues. As DNA, the CDR3 is TGTGCCAGCAGCCAGGGGGTGGCAGGGGACTACAATGAGCAGTTCTTC. It encodes CASSQGVAGDYNEQFF. The variable domain in full, with the rest retrieved from reference TRBV7-7 and TRBJ2-1, is GAGVSQSPRYKVTKRGQDVTLRCDPISSHATLYWYQQALGQGPEFLTYFNYEAQPDKSGLPSDRFSAERPEGSISTLTIQRTEQRDSAMYRCASSQGVAGDYNEQFFGPGTRLTVL.

This clone was counted a single time. The V call is TRBV7-3, the J call TRBJ1-2; perhaps TRBD1 as D (6 bases). The CDR3 sequence is 13 residues long. V dropped 5 bases and J dropped 8 bases, with 15 bases sitting between them. Germline V CDR1 and CDR2: SGHTA, FQGTGA. The CDR3 DNA reads TGTGCCAGCAGCATCAAGGACAGCCAGGGCTACACCTTC. As protein: CASSIKDSQGYTF.